This T cell receptor beta chain was identified in a study of CD8 T cells in Susac syndrome. A quantity of 0.5 to 1 ug RNA underwent reverse transcription using random hexamers. TCRdb used MiXCR to reprocess the immunoSEQ multiplex PCR reads, holding one entry per CDR3 protein. The sample consists of around 280,000 distinct CDR3 sequences, about 90% of them appearing once. Trimming removed 7 bases at V and 2 bases at J, with 10 bases between. Germline V lookup: CDR1 SGHRS, CDR2 YFSETQ. The length of the CDR3 is 14 residues. This TCR was sampled from a human donor with multiple sclerosis. The chain couples TRBV5-1 to TRBJ2-6; D is undetermined. Sequenced sample: CD4+ T cells from PBMCs. CDR3 coding DNA: TGCGCCAGCCGATCGAGCCCTGGGGCCAACGTCCTGACTTTC. This codes for CASRSSPGANVLTF.